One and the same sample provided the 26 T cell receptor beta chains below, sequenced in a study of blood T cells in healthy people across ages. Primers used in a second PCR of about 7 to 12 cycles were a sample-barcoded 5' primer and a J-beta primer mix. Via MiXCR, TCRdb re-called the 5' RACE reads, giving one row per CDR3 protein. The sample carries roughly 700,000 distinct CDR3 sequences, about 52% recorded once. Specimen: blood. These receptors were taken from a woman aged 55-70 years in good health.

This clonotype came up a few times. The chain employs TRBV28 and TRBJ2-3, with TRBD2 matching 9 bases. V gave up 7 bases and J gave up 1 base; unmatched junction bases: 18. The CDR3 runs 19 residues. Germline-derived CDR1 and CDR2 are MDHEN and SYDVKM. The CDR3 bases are TGTGCCAGCACCCTAGTAGACAGGAGGGGCGGGAGGGGCACAGATACGCAGTATTTT. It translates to CASTLVDRRGGRGTDTQYF.

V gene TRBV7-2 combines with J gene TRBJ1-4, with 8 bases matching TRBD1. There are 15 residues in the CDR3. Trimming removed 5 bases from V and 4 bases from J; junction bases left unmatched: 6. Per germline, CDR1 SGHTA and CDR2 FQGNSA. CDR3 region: CASSVYRGNNEKLFF. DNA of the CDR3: TGTGCCAGCAGCGTGTACAGGGGGAATAATGAAAAACTGTTTTTT.

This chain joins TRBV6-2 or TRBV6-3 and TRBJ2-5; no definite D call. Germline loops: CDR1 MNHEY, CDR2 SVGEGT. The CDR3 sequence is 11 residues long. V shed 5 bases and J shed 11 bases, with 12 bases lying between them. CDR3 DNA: TGTGCCAGCAGTACTCCCTTTAGGCAGTACTTC. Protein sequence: CASSTPFRQYF.

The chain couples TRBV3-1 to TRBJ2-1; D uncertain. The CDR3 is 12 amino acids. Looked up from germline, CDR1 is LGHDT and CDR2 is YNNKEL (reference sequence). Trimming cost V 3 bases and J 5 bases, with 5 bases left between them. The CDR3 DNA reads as TGTGCCAGCAGCCAGAGTCACAATGAGCAGTTCTTC. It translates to CASSQSHNEQFF.

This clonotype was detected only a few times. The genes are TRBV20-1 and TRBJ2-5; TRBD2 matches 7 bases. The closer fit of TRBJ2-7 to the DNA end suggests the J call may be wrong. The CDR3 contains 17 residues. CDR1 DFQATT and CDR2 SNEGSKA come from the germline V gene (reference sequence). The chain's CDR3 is CSARDQAGPSVGNEQYF. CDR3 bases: TGCAGTGCTAGAGACCAAGCGGGGCCCTCGGTGGGGAACGAGCAGTACTTC.

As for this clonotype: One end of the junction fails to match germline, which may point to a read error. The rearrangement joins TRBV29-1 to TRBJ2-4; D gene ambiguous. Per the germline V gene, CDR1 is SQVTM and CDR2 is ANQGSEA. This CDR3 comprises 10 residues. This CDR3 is CSVTMETQCF. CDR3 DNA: TGCAGCGTTACAATGGAGACCCAGTGCTTC.

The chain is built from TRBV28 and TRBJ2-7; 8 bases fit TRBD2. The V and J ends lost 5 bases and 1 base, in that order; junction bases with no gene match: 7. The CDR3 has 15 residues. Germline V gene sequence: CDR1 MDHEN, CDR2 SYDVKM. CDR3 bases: TGTGCCAGCAGTCCGGGAGGGACGGAGTCCTACGAGCAGTACTTC. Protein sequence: CASSPGGTESYEQYF.

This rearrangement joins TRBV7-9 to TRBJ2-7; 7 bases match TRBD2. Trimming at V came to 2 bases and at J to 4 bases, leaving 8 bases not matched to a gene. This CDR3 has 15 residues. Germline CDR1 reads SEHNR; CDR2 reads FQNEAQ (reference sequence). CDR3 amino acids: CASSLFGTNPYEQYF. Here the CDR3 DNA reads TGTGCCAGCAGCTTATTTGGGACTAACCCATACGAGCAGTACTTC.

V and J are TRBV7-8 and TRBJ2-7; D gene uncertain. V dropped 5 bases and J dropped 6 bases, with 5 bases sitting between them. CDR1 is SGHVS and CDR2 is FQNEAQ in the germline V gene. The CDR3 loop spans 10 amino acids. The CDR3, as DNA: TGTGCCAGCAGCCCGACCGAGCAGTACTTC. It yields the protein CASSPTEQYF.

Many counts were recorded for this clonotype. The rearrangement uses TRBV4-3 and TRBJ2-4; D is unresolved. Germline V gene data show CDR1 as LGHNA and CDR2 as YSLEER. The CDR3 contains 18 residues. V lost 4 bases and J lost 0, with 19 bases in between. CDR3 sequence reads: CASSPSSTLLIAKNIQYF. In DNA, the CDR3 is TGCGCCAGCAGCCCCTCTTCCACTCTGCTGATAGCCAAAAACATTCAGTACTTC.

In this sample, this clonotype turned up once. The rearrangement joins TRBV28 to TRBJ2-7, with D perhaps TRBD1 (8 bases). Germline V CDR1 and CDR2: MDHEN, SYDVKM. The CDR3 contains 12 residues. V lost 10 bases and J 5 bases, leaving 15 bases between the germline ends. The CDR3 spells CANRGGSHEQYF. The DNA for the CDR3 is TGTGCCAACAGGGGGGGGAGCCACGAGCAGTACTTC.

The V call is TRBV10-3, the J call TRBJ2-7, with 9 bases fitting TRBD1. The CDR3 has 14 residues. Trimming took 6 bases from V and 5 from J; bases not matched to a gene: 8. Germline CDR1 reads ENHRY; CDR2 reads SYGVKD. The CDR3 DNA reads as TGTGCCATCAGGAAAGGACAGGGGATGGACGAGCAGTACTTC. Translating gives CAIRKGQGMDEQYF.

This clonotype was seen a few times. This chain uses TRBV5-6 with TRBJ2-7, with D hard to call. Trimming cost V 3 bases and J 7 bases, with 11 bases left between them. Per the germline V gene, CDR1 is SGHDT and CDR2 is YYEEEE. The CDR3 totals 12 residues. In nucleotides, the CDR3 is TGTGCCAGCAGCTGGACGACGGAGGAGCAGTACTTC. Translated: CASSWTTEEQYF.

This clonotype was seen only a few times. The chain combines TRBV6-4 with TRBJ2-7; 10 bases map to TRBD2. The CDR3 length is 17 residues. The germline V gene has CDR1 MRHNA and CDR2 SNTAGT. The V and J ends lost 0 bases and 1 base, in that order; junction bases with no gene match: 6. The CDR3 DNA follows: TGTGCCAGCAGTGACTCGAGGACTAGCGGCACATCCTACGAGCAGTACTTC. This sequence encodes CASSDSRTSGTSYEQYF.

CDR3 sequence: CASSLGGQGSYGYGYTF. The CDR3 nucleotides read TGCGCCAGCAGCTTGGGGGGACAGGGAAGTTACGGTTATGGCTACACCTTC. The gene calls are TRBV5-1 and TRBJ1-2, with TRBD1 matching over 9 bases. Germline V gene sequence: CDR1 SGHRS, CDR2 YFSETQ. With V trimmed by 0 bases and J by 5 bases, 11 bases remained unmatched. This CDR3 contains 17 residues.

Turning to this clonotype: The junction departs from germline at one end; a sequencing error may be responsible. The CDR3 loop reads CASSSPDWYSHNEQFF. CDR3 in DNA: TGTGCCAGCAGCTCCCCCGACTGGTACTCCCACAATGAGCAGTTCTTC. This sequence joins TRBV7-2 and TRBJ2-1; D gene uncertain. This CDR3 contains 16 residues. CDR1 is SGHTA and CDR2 is FQGNSA in the germline V gene.

This CDR3 is CSARAPGQDNEKLFF. DNA of the CDR3: TGCAGTGCTAGAGCTCCGGGACAAGATAATGAAAAACTGTTTTTT. This chain links TRBV20-1 with TRBJ1-4, with D perhaps matching TRBD1 (6 bases). V was pared by 1 base and J by 4 bases, with 13 bases between. Germline V gene sequence: CDR1 DFQATT, CDR2 SNEGSKA (reference sequence). The CDR3 contains 15 residues.

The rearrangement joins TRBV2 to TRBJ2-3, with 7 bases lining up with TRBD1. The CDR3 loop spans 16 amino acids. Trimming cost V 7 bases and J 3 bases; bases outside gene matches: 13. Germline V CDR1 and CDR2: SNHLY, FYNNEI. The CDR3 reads CASIRGHRGGTDTQYF. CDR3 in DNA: TGTGCCAGCATCCGAGGGCACAGGGGTGGGACAGATACGCAGTATTTT. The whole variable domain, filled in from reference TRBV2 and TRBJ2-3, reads EPEVTQTPSHQVTQMGQEVILRCVPISNHLYFYWYRQILGQKVEFLVSFYNNEISEKSEIFDDQFSVERPDGSNFTLKIRSTKLEDSAMYFCASIRGHRGGTDTQYFGPGTRLTVL.

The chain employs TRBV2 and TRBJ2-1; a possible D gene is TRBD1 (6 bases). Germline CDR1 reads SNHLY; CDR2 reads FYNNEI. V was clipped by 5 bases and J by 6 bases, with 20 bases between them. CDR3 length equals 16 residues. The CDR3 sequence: CASSPRQAVLGNEQFF. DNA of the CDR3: TGTGCCAGCAGTCCTAGACAGGCCGTCCTGGGCAATGAGCAGTTCTTC.

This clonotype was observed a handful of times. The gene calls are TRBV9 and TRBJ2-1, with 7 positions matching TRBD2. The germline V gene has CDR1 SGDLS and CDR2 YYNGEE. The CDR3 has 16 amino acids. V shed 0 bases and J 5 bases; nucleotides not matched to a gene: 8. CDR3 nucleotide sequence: TGTGCCAGCAGCGTAGCTCTGAGGGAGGGAGACAATGAGCAGTTCTTC. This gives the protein CASSVALREGDNEQFF.

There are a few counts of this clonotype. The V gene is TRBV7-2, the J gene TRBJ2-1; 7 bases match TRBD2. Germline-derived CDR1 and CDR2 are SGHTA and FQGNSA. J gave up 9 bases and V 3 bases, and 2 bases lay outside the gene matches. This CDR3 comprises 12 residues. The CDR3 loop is CASSFRLAEQFF. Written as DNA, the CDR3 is TGTGCCAGCAGCTTCCGACTAGCTGAGCAGTTCTTC.

The CDR3 coding sequence is TGTGCCATCAGTGGGAGACAGGGTGAGAAGCAGTACTTC. Translating gives CAISGRQGEKQYF. This chain links TRBV10-3 with TRBJ2-4; 7 bases match TRBD1. The CDR3 covers 13 residues. Trimming took 4 bases from V and 13 from J; bases not matched to a gene: 10. Germline CDR1 and CDR2: ENHRY and SYGVKD.

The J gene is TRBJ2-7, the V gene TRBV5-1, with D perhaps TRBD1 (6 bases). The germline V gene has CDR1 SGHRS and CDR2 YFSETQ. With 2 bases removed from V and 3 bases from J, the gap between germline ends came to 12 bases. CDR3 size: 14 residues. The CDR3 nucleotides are TGCGCCAGCAGCTTTGTATACAGGGACTACGAGCAGTACTTC. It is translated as CASSFVYRDYEQYF.

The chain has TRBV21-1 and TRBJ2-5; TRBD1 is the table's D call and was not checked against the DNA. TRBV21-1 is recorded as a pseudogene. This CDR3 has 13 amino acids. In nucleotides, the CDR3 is TGTGCCAGCAGATTGACAGTCGCGGAGACCCAGTACTTC. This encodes CASRLTVAETQYF.

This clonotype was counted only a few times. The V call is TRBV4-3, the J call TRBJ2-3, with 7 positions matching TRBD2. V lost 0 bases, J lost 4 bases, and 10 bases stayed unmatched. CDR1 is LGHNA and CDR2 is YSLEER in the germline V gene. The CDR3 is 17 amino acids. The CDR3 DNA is TGCGCCAGCAGCCAAGACTATGGCGGGAGTAGGGCAGATACGCAGTATTTT. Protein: CASSQDYGGSRADTQYF.

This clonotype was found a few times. CDR3 coding DNA: TGTGCCAGCAGCTCTAACCCGGGACTAGGAGGATACAATGAGCAGTTCTTC. Translation: CASSSNPGLGGYNEQFF. The V call is TRBV7-8, the J call TRBJ2-1; TRBD2 matches at 8 bases. Germline V CDR1 and CDR2: SGHVS, FQNEAQ. CDR3 size: 17 residues. Unmatched junction bases numbered 12, after V lost 4 bases and J lost 4 bases.